This T cell receptor (beta chain) came from a study of T-cell memory formation after mild COVID-19. Libraries for TCRalpha and TCRbeta carried sample barcodes and unique molecular identifiers via 5'RACE. TCRdb reanalysed the 5' RACE reads using MiXCR and keeps one entry per CDR3 protein. This sample has more than 150,000 distinct CDR3 sequences, with under 20% found just once. The CDR3 contains 13 residues. Germline V gives CDR1 LGHDT, CDR2 YNNKEL (reference sequence). V was pared by 3 bases and J by 5 bases, with 10 bases between. This clonotype has more than one count but fewer than ten. Its cognate antigen is unknown. Study results and caveats: CD4/CD8 balance held among clones contracting day 15 to 85, and later expanders leaned CD4+.

This TCR was recovered from a man younger than 30 who had mild COVID-19 (a few samples of this study predate the infection). Cell type and time point are not known. V gene TRBV3-1 combines with J gene TRBJ1-1; D call uncertain. Material: PBMCs or a T cell subset sorted from them (not recorded which). CDR3 residues: CASSQRLGTEAFF. As DNA, the CDR3 is TGTGCCAGCAGCCAGCGCCTGGGGACTGAAGCTTTCTTT.